This TCR beta chain was identified during a study of cytomegalovirus exposure and HLA in healthy donors. Study-wide results and caveats: Beyond CMV serostatus, there was no information to go on about immune exposure. The study put 150 to 200 TCR beta chains on its list as cytomegalovirus-associated.

The primer mix had 60 Vbeta and 13 Jbeta primers. Produced via immunoSEQ multiplex PCR; TCRdb's table is partial and in-frame only. Among about 62,000 clones listed, around 87% were seen once. The germline V gene has CDR1 MGHRA and CDR2 YSYEKL. V lost 4 bases to trimming and J lost 2 bases, with 5 bases between them. The CDR3 consists of 12 residues. On this clone: Antigen unknown.

The source is a man aged 18 to 30 in good health and CMV-seronegative. Specimen: PBMCs. This chain connects TRBV4-1 to TRBJ1-1; D gene unclear. The DNA of the CDR3 is TGCGCCAGCAGCCCGACTAACACTGAAGCTTTCTTT. It is translated as CASSPTNTEAFF.